The 32 T cell receptor beta chains listed next were all sequenced from one sample in a study of T cells in Graves' hyperthyroidism and ophthalmopathy. The TCR beta CDR3 regions underwent amplification using RNA transcripts as the source. Carried out on the TCR CDR3, a first-round RT-PCR used the HTBI primer set. MiXCR, run by TCRdb on the multiplex PCR reads, gives a single entry per CDR3 protein. Among about 580,000 distinct CDR3 sequences, more than 11% were seen once, and the ten largest hold 5.8%. The specimen sequenced was blood. The receptors derive from a woman aged 25 to 45 with Graves' hyperthyroidism that later progressed to Graves' ophthalmopathy.

The chain carries TRBV11-2 and TRBJ2-1, with 12 bases identical to TRBD2. Germline CDR1 and CDR2: SGHAT and FQNNGV. J was trimmed by 5 bases and V by 5 bases; bases with no gene match: 7. This CDR3 comprises 16 residues. CDR3 sequence: CASSPGTSGLDNEQFF. CDR3 nucleotide sequence: TGTGCCAGCAGCCCGGGGACTAGCGGGTTAGACAATGAGCAGTTCTTC.

This clonotype has only a few counts. The genes are TRBV19 and TRBJ2-7; 10 positions agree with TRBD1. CDR3 length: 14 amino acids. After removal of 6 bases from V and 2 bases from J, the junction contained 4 bases not matched to a gene. The germline CDR1 and CDR2 sequences are LNHDA and SQIVND (reference sequence). The CDR3 sequence: CASSRDRGTYEQYF. CDR3 sequence (DNA): TGTGCCAGTAGCCGGGACAGGGGTACCTACGAGCAGTACTTC.

V gene TRBV14 combines with J gene TRBJ2-7, with D possibly matching TRBD1 (7 bases). Trimming took 9 bases from V and 3 from J, leaving 18 bases between them. Germline assignment: CDR1 SGHDN and CDR2 FVKESK. The CDR3 sequence is 14 residues long. The CDR3 DNA reads as TGTGCCAGACGTACGATTCAGGGGGGCTACGAGCAGTACTTC. Translating gives CARRTIQGGYEQYF.

This clonotype was counted at least ten times. J is TRBJ2-2 and V is TRBV11-2; D is uncertain. The V gene lost 1 base and the J gene lost 3 bases, with 15 bases spanning the gap. CDR1 is SGHAT, CDR2 FQNNGV, per germline. The CDR3 covers 17 residues. The DNA for the CDR3 is TGTGCCAGCAGCTTAGTGCGTTCGACTGATGACACCGGGGAGCTGTTTTTT. Encoded protein: CASSLVRSTDDTGELFF. Based on the CDR3 plus reference TRBV11-2 and TRBJ2-2, the full variable domain is EAGVAQSPRYKIIEKRQSVAFWCNPISGHATLYWYQQILGQGPKLLIQFQNNGVVDDSQLPKDRFSAERLKGVDSTLKIQPAKLEDSAVYLCASSLVRSTDDTGELFFGEGSRLTVL.

This clonotype was detected ten times or more. The rearrangement links TRBV6-1 to TRBJ2-7; maybe TRBD1 (6 bases). Trimming shortened V by 5 bases and J by 3 bases, and 11 bases separated the two germline ends. This CDR3 contains 13 residues. In germline, CDR1 is MNHNS, CDR2 SASEGT. The CDR3 spells CASSPTGYYEQYF. DNA of the CDR3: TGTGCCAGCAGTCCCACAGGGTACTACGAGCAGTACTTC.

This clonotype showed up many times. The V call is TRBV20-1, the J call TRBJ2-1, with 10 bases aligning to TRBD2. Germline assignment: CDR1 DFQATT and CDR2 SNEGSKA (reference sequence). Unmatched junction bases numbered 16, after V lost 3 bases and J lost 8 bases. The CDR3 has 17 residues. The CDR3 DNA is TGCAGTGCTAGTCCTAGCGGGAGACGATCGGACTTCGATGAGCAGTTCTTC. Translated: CSASPSGRRSDFDEQFF.

The chain recombines TRBV5-6 with TRBJ1-2; D unresolved. The CDR3 spans 13 residues. V was shortened by 3 bases and J by 8 bases, with 14 bases between the two germline ends. Germline CDR1 reads SGHDT; CDR2 reads YYEEEE. CDR3 sequence reads: CASSSDGVFGYTF. In DNA form, the CDR3 reads TGTGCCAGCAGCTCCGACGGGGTCTTCGGCTACACCTTC. The variable domain in full, with the rest retrieved from reference TRBV5-6 and TRBJ1-2, is DAGVTQSPTHLIKTRGQQVTLRCSPKSGHDTVSWYQQALGQGPQFIFQYYEEEERQRGNFPDRFSGHQFPNYSSELNVNALLLGDSALYLCASSSDGVFGYTFGSGTRLTVV.

The rearrangement joins TRBV29-1 to TRBJ1-1; TRBD1 agrees at 7 bases. Germline V lookup: CDR1 SQVTM, CDR2 ANQGSEA. Losses at the gene ends were 7 bases for V and 4 bases for J; bases not matched to a gene: 6. The CDR3 loop spans 12 amino acids. Here the CDR3 DNA reads TGCAGCGCCGGACAGGCTTTCACTGAAGCTTTCTTT. Protein product: CSAGQAFTEAFF.

This clonotype has ten or more counts. The chain carries TRBV20-1 and TRBJ2-5; the D call may be TRBD1 or TRBD2 (5 bases each). CDR3 length equals 13 residues. V lost 6 bases to trimming and J lost 7 bases, with 18 bases between them. CDR1 and CDR2 from the germline V gene are DFQATT and SNEGSKA (reference sequence). The CDR3 loop reads CSAKIATGGTQYF. In DNA form, the CDR3 reads TGCAGTGCCAAGATCGCCACAGGAGGGACCCAGTACTTC.

This clonotype was observed a few times. The chain has TRBV19 and TRBJ1-2; TRBD1 matches 7 bases. Unmatched junction bases numbered 12, after V lost 7 bases and J lost 7 bases. The CDR3 has 14 amino acids. Per the germline V gene, CDR1 is LNHDA and CDR2 is SQIVND (reference sequence). The CDR3, as DNA: TGTGCCAGTACGAGGGGGCGAAGTTCTGGTGGCTACACCTTC. Residues: CASTRGRSSGGYTF.

Regarding this clonotype: At one end the junction does not follow the germline gene, possibly because of a read error. In DNA, the CDR3 is TGCAGTGCTACGGACAAGAACACTGGAGCTTTCTTT. Protein product: CSATDKNTGAFF. The gene calls are TRBV20-1 and TRBJ1-1; D possibly corresponds to TRBD1 (5 bases). CDR3 size: 12 residues. Looked up from germline, CDR1 is DFQATT and CDR2 is SNEGSKA (reference sequence).

This clonotype was observed many times. The chain has TRBV7-2 and TRBJ2-1; tentative D call: TRBD2 (6 bases). Trimming stripped 1 base from V and 8 bases from J, with 15 bases between. From germline, CDR1 is SGHTA and CDR2 FQGNSA. This CDR3 region has 15 residues. The CDR3 loop is CASSLDEEGLHEQFF. CDR3 bases: TGTGCCAGCAGCTTAGACGAGGAGGGCTTGCATGAGCAGTTCTTC.

The sample holds many counts of this clonotype. The gene calls are TRBV10-3 and TRBJ1-1; perhaps TRBD1 as D (5 bases). CDR1 and CDR2 from the germline V gene are ENHRY and SYGVKD. There are 14 residues in the CDR3. The V and J ends lost 6 bases and 11 bases respectively, with 22 bases between them. CDR3 sequence reads: CAISPKGIRDRAFF. DNA for the CDR3: TGTGCCATCAGCCCAAAGGGAATCAGGGACCGGGCTTTCTTT.

The chain is built from TRBV6-2 or TRBV6-3 and TRBJ1-1; TRBD1 aligns across 7 bases. This CDR3 is built from 15 residues. The trim removed 4 bases at V and 5 bases at J, leaving 10 bases unmatched. The V gene's germline CDR1 is MNHEY and CDR2 SVGEGT. CDR3 DNA sequence: TGTGCCAGCAGTTCCCGAGGGGGCCATGGGACTGAAGCTTTCTTT. Its translation is CASSSRGGHGTEAFF.

The V and J genes are TRBV28 and TRBJ1-4; D remains ambiguous. This CDR3 is 13 amino acids long. Per the germline V gene, CDR1 is MDHEN and CDR2 is SYDVKM. Trimming cost V 5 bases and J 10 bases, with 14 bases left between them. CDR3 sequence reads: CASSPPTRGKLFF. The CDR3 coding sequence is TGTGCCAGCAGTCCGCCGACCCGGGGAAAACTGTTTTTT.

This clonotype was counted ten times or more. The J gene is TRBJ1-6, the V gene TRBV19; D call uncertain. V was pared by 7 bases and J by 5 bases, with 9 bases between. The CDR3 consists of 13 residues. Germline CDR1 reads LNHDA; CDR2 reads SQIVND (reference sequence). CDR3 loop: CASMRQNNSPLHF. As DNA, the CDR3 is TGTGCCAGTATGAGGCAGAATAATTCACCCCTCCACTTT.

This clonotype was seen ten or more times. The chain links TRBV11-2 to TRBJ2-7; D might be TRBD1 (5 bases). This CDR3 region has 17 residues. Trimming pared 2 bases from V and 2 bases from J, leaving 19 bases between. Germline V gene lookup returns CDR1 SGHAT and CDR2 FQNNGV. The CDR3 bases are TGTGCCAGCAGCTTACCCACAGGTGCCCTAGAAACCTACGAGCAGTACTTC. Its protein is CASSLPTGALETYEQYF.

This clonotype appeared a few times. This chain connects TRBV15 to TRBJ2-7; no clear D. From germline, CDR1 is LNHNV and CDR2 YYDKDF (reference sequence). The CDR3 runs 15 residues. V was shortened by 0 bases and J by 3 bases, with 12 bases between the two germline ends. CDR3 nucleotide sequence: TGTGCCACCAGCAGAGATCGGGTCAGAAGCTACGAGCAGTACTTC. It specifies CATSRDRVRSYEQYF.

This chain links TRBV5-6 with TRBJ1-1, with 9 bases lining up with TRBD1. Trimming cost V 3 bases and J 4 bases; bases outside gene matches: 13. CDR3 length: 17 amino acids. CDR1 is SGHDT and CDR2 is YYEEEE in the germline V gene. The CDR3: CASSSLQSGTGPTEAFF. The CDR3 bases are TGTGCCAGCAGCTCGCTCCAATCCGGGACAGGGCCCACTGAAGCTTTCTTT.

The sample holds many counts of this clonotype. This chain connects TRBV11-1 to TRBJ1-2; 10 bases fit TRBD1. Germline CDR1 and CDR2: SGHAT and FQDESV (reference sequence). The ends lost 5 bases at V and 4 bases at J; junction bases unmatched: 10. CDR3 length equals 16 residues. CDR3 residues: CASSEAGTGDLYGYTF. For the CDR3, the DNA is TGTGCCAGCAGCGAAGCGGGGACAGGGGACCTCTATGGCTACACCTTC.

The chain uses TRBV29-1 and TRBJ1-1; D is undetermined. Germline V CDR1 and CDR2: SQVTM, ANQGSEA. Trimming pared 5 bases from V and 0 bases from J, leaving 7 bases between. The CDR3 runs to 12 residues. CDR3 bases: TGCAGCGTTTCTCCATTGAACACTGAAGCTTTCTTT. Protein: CSVSPLNTEAFF.

This chain joins TRBV5-6 and TRBJ2-7; TRBD2 matches 7 bases. The length of the CDR3 is 17 residues. Germline values: CDR1 SGHDT, CDR2 YYEEEE. The V segment lost 0 bases and the J segment 1 base; nucleotides outside the gene matches: 10. CDR3 amino acids: CASSLDFDSGPSYEQYF. Written as DNA, the CDR3 is TGTGCCAGCAGCTTGGATTTTGATAGCGGGCCTTCCTACGAGCAGTACTTC.

V usage is TRBV10-1 and J usage is TRBJ1-1; D not certain. Trimming cost V 2 bases and J 0 bases, with 7 bases left between them. This CDR3 has 14 residues. Germline V gene data show CDR1 as WNHNN and CDR2 as SYGVQD (reference sequence). CDR3 region: CASSEGRMNTEAFF. CDR3 nucleotide sequence: TGCGCCAGCAGTGAGGGCAGAATGAACACTGAAGCTTTCTTT.

This clonotype has ten or more counts. The V and J genes are TRBV6-2 or TRBV6-3 and TRBJ2-5, with a tentative D call TRBD1 (5 bases). There are 12 residues in the CDR3. V lost 5 bases to trimming and J lost 13 bases, with 17 bases between them. Germline V CDR1 and CDR2: MNHEY, SVGEGT. The CDR3 DNA sequence: TGTGCCAGCAGTACGGACACCCCCAGGGTGTACTTC. It specifies CASSTDTPRVYF.

This chain connects TRBV4-1 to TRBJ1-5; D ambiguous. V was cut by 1 base and J by 5 bases, with 9 bases left in between. This CDR3 contains 14 residues. The V gene's germline CDR1 is MGHRA and CDR2 YSYEKL. The CDR3 region has the DNA TGCGCCAGCAGCCAAGGCGACAACTATCAGCCCCAGCATTTT. It yields the protein CASSQGDNYQPQHF.

The chain combines TRBV6-5 with TRBJ2-7; TRBD2 might be the D (6 bases). This CDR3 contains 14 residues. V was shortened by 4 bases and J by 6 bases, with 16 bases between the two germline ends. In germline, CDR1 is MNHEY, CDR2 SVGAGI. In DNA form, the CDR3 reads TGTGCCAGCAGTTCCGATGGGGGGTTAGGCGAGCAGTACTTC. Amino acid sequence: CASSSDGGLGEQYF.

This clonotype was observed at least ten times. The chain employs TRBV30 and TRBJ1-2; TRBD1 might be the D (5 bases). The CDR3 consists of 14 residues. CDR1 is GTSNPN and CDR2 is SVGIG in the germline V gene (reference sequence). The V end was cut by 1 base, the J end by 4 bases, with 13 bases between. In DNA form, the CDR3 reads TGTGCCTGGAGTGCTCAGGGTTTTGGCTATGGCTACACCTTC. This codes for CAWSAQGFGYGYTF. Full variable domain (remainder filled in from reference TRBV30 and TRBJ1-2): SQTIHQWPATLVQPVGSPLSLECTVEGTSNPNLYWYRQAAGRGLQLLFYSVGIGQISSEVPQNLSASRPQDRQFILSSKKLLLSDSGFYLCAWSAQGFGYGYTFGSGTRLTVV.

V and J are TRBV30 and TRBJ1-2; 7 positions agree with TRBD1. The CDR3 runs 12 residues. CDR1 is GTSNPN and CDR2 is SVGIG in the germline V gene (reference sequence). V shed 2 bases and J 4 bases; nucleotides not matched to a gene: 1. CDR3 sequence reads: CAWSNRGYGYTF. The DNA for the CDR3 is TGTGCCTGGAGTAACAGGGGCTATGGCTACACCTTC.

The chain is built from TRBV6-1 and TRBJ2-3; perhaps TRBD1 as D (5 bases). Trimming removed 6 bases at V and 5 bases at J, with 12 bases between. The CDR3 consists of 13 residues. Germline V gene lookup returns CDR1 MNHNS and CDR2 SASEGT. CDR3 coding DNA: TGTGCCAGCAGACAGGTATCAAGAGATACGCAGTATTTT. Its protein is CASRQVSRDTQYF.

This clonotype was found many times. The chain links TRBV30 to TRBJ2-7, with 11 bases aligning to TRBD1. Germline V gene sequence: CDR1 GTSNPN, CDR2 SVGIG (reference sequence). This CDR3 contains 15 residues. Trimming removed 2 bases from V and 3 bases from J; junction bases left unmatched: 6. The CDR3 is CAWSTGQGAGYEQYF. CDR3 DNA sequence: TGTGCCTGGAGTACCGGACAGGGGGCCGGCTACGAGCAGTACTTC.

This clonotype was recorded at least ten times. V and J are TRBV12-3 or TRBV12-4 and TRBJ2-1; 13 bases are shared with TRBD2. With V trimmed by 6 bases and J by 5 bases, 10 bases remained unmatched. The length of the CDR3 is 17 residues. Here the CDR3 DNA reads TGTGCCAGCAGCCACGGGGGGACTAGCGGGGACAACAATGAGCAGTTCTTC. The encoded protein is CASSHGGTSGDNNEQFF.

V and J are TRBV5-1 and TRBJ1-4, with 7 bases fitting TRBD1. The CDR3 spans 15 residues. CDR1 and CDR2 (germline): SGHRS, YFSETQ. J gave up 8 bases and V 5 bases, and 12 bases lay outside the gene matches. The CDR3 DNA sequence: TGCGCCAGCAGACAAATGGGACAGCGGGAGGAAAAACTGTTTTTT. Protein: CASRQMGQREEKLFF.